These T cell receptor beta chains were read from a single sample in a study of blood T cell repertoires in COVID-19. Using immunoSEQ multiplex PCR, the repertoire was profiled, and TCRdb retains in-frame clones only, with some absent. Counted here are over 15,000 clones, 77% occurring once; the ten biggest clones make up roughly 17%. Sequenced: peripheral blood. The receptors originated from a man aged 65 to 79 with COVID-19, enrolled during active disease. The CDR3 runs from the conserved cysteine through the conserved F or W. The order of the fields is clone size, J gene, V gene, D gene, CDR3 DNA, CDR3 protein. A D gene is named only where the DNA matches it firmly. Part of the rows lack a size; the others show once, few, many or a class for expanded clones.

>.|TRBJ2-7|TRBV6-2/TRBV6-3|TRBD2
TGTGCCAGCAGCCTACTAGCGGGGGAATACGAGCAGTACTTC
CASSLLAGEYEQYF
>.|TRBJ2-7|TRBV27|TRBD1
TGTGCCAGCAGTTTATCTGGGACAGTCTACGAGCAGTACTTC
CASSLSGTVYEQYF
>few|TRBJ2-5|TRBV5-6|TRBD2
TGTGCCAGCAGCTTAGCGGGAGAGCATGAGACCCAGTACTTC
CASSLAGEHETQYF
>.|TRBJ1-2|TRBV7-2|.
TGTGCCAGCAGCTTAGGGGCCACAGGGCAAAGGGGCTACACCTTC
CASSLGATGQRGYTF
>.|TRBJ1-2|TRBV10-1|TRBD1
TGCGCCAGCAGTGGGGATGACAGGGGAATCTATGGCTACACCTTC
CASSGDDRGIYGYTF
>.|TRBJ1-6|TRBV5-5|.
TGTGCCAGCAGCTTGGTGGGGCAGGGGACGGCTAATTCACCCCTCCACTTT
CASSLVGQGTANSPLHF
>.|TRBJ1-4|TRBV3-1/TRBV3-2|.
TGTGCCAGCACATACAGGGATAATGAAAAACTGTTTTTT
CASTYRDNEKLFF
>.|TRBJ2-2|TRBV27|.
TGTGCCAGCAGTTTACGCTTTACAGTCGTAACCGGGGAGCTGTTTTTT
CASSLRFTVVTGELFF
>.|TRBJ2-1|TRBV5-6|TRBD2
TGTGCCAGCAGCCCTAGGGGACTAGCGGGAGAAGAGCAGTTCTTC
CASSPRGLAGEEQFF
>few|TRBJ1-5|TRBV4-3|TRBD1
TGCGCCAGCAGCCAAGACAGGGGGCTACGACAGCCCCAGCATTTT
CASSQDRGLRQPQHF
>.|TRBJ2-5|TRBV27|TRBD2
TGTGCCAGCAGTTTATCGGCTAGCGGGTCCTTGAGGACCCAGTACTTC
CASSLSASGSLRTQYF
>few|TRBJ1-1|TRBV11-2|TRBD1
TGTGCCAGCAGCTTTTTACTCCAAGGACAGGGGGTTGCTTTCTTT
CASSFLLQGQGVAFF
>.|TRBJ2-3|TRBV15|.
TGTGCCACCAGCACTACGATAAGCGGAGGTAGCACAGATACGCAGTATTTT
CATSTTISGGSTDTQYF
>.|TRBJ2-1|TRBV6-6|TRBD2
TGTGCCAGCAGTGCAGAGGGACTAGCGGGGGGCGGGCAGTTCTTC
CASSAEGLAGGGQFF
>.|TRBJ2-1|TRBV6-4|.
TGTGCCAGCAGTCCACAAATAAACAATGAGCAGTTCTTC
CASSPQINNEQFF
>.|TRBJ2-7|TRBV7-2|.
TGTGCCAGCAGCCAAATTTACGGCTACGAGCAGTACTTC
CASSQIYGYEQYF
>.|TRBJ1-2|TRBV5-6|TRBD1
TGTGCCAGCAGCTCTATCCGGGACAGGGACGGAGATGGCTACACCTTC
CASSSIRDRDGDGYTF
>.|TRBJ2-7|TRBV18|TRBD1
TGTGCCAGCTCACCAGGGACAGGGGGCTACGAGCAGTACTTC
CASSPGTGGYEQYF
>.|TRBJ1-2|TRBV9|TRBD1
TGTGCCAGCAGCGTATGGAGTCAGGGGGCGTCGTTGGAGGGCGGCTACACCTTC
CASSVWSQGASLEGGYTF
>.|TRBJ2-7|TRBV2|.
TGTGCCAGCAAGGGGATAGACCGAGGCTCCTACGAGCAGTACTTC
CASKGIDRGSYEQYF
>few|TRBJ1-3|TRBV2|TRBD1
TGTGCCAGCAGTACCCCCGAGGACAGGGTCGGAGACACCATATATTTT
CASSTPEDRVGDTIYF
>.|TRBJ1-1|TRBV6-5|.
TGTGCCAGCAGTTACGGGGGCAGCGTTAACACTGAAGCTTTCTTT
CASSYGGSVNTEAFF
>.|TRBJ1-1|TRBV7-2|TRBD1
TGTGCCAGCAGCGTCGGACAGGGAATTTTCTCTCGTGGCACTGAAGCTTTCTTT
CASSVGQGIFSRGTEAFF
>once|TRBJ1-5|TRBV27|.
TGTGCCAGCAAGGCACTCCCGGACAGTGGCAATCAGCCCCAGCATTTT
CASKALPDSGNQPQHF
>.|TRBJ1-5|TRBV19|TRBD1
TGTGCCACCCGAGGGACAGGGGACTTTGGGCCCCAGCATTTT
CATRGTGDFGPQHF
>.|TRBJ2-3|TRBV5-1|TRBD2
TGCGCCAGCAGCCTTAGCGGGGGTACTAGCACAGATACGCAGTATTTT
CASSLSGGTSTDTQYF
>.|TRBJ1-4|TRBV19|.
TGTGCCAGTAGTACCCTCCACAGGCCCTCGGGTGAAAAACTGTTTTTT
CASSTLHRPSGEKLFF
>medium-sized|TRBJ2-7|TRBV21-1|.
TGTGCCAGCAGCACCGGGACACCCGTACCCTACGAGCAGTACTTC
CASSTGTPVPYEQYF
>.|TRBJ2-1|TRBV10-2|.
TGCGCCAGCAGTGGTTTTGCCCTATCCCAGGGTGGTGAGCAGTTCTTC
CASSGFALSQGGEQFF
>few|TRBJ2-2|TRBV7-6|TRBD1
TGTGCCAGCACATTGGGGACAGGGGCGGCCGGGGAGCTGTTTTTT
CASTLGTGAAGELFF
>.|TRBJ2-1|TRBV6-1|TRBD2
TGTGCCAGCAGTGAAGTCCTAGCGGGAAGACAGTTCTTC
CASSEVLAGRQFF
>.|TRBJ2-3|TRBV5-4|.
TGTGCCAGCAGCTTGATGGGGGGAGATACGCAGTATTTT
CASSLMGGDTQYF
>.|TRBJ1-1|TRBV28|TRBD1
TGTGCCAGCATAGACAGGGGGCGCGGTTTTGAAGCTTTCTTT
CASIDRGRGFEAFF
>.|TRBJ2-1|TRBV5-4|.
TGTGCCAGCAGCTTTGGACAGCAGTTGAACAATGAGCAGTTCTTC
CASSFGQQLNNEQFF
>.|TRBJ2-3|TRBV7-9|.
TGTGCCAGCAGCGGAGAAGTGACGGAGACGGGTTTAGATACGCAGTATTTT
CASSGEVTETGLDTQYF
>.|TRBJ2-1|TRBV5-6|.
TGTGCCAGCAGCTTCGCCGGGACACACTACAATGAGCAGTTCTTC
CASSFAGTHYNEQFF
>few|TRBJ1-5|TRBV25-1|.
TGTGCCAGCAGTGAGGGGGGAGGGCCCAATCAGCCCCAGCATTTT
CASSEGGGPNQPQHF
>medium-sized|TRBJ2-7|TRBV6-5|TRBD1
TGTGCCAGCAGTCCAAGTGGGACAGGGTTCTACGAGCAGTACTTC
CASSPSGTGFYEQYF
>.|TRBJ1-1|TRBV7-2|TRBD1
TGTGCCAGCAGCCCAGTGGGGACAGCGAACACTGAAGCTTTCTTT
CASSPVGTANTEAFF
>.|TRBJ2-2|TRBV24-1|.
TGTGCCACCAGTGATTCCCTGGACTTGCTCGTTCACGGGGAGCTGTTTTTT
CATSDSLDLLVHGELFF
>.|TRBJ1-2|TRBV5-5|TRBD1
TGTGCCAGCAGCTCCCGACAGGGCCCTCCCAGAGGCTACACCTTC
CASSSRQGPPRGYTF
>.|TRBJ1-1|TRBV19|.
TGTGCCAGTTCAATCACAGGGTTGAACACTGAAGCTTTCTTT
CASSITGLNTEAFF
>.|TRBJ1-1|TRBV6-5|.
TGTGCCAGCAGTCCAGGGAAACCGGCTGAAGCTTTCTTT
CASSPGKPAEAFF
>few|TRBJ1-3|TRBV5-4|TRBD1
TGTGCCAGCAGCTCCGACAGGGGAGGTGGAAACACCATATATTTT
CASSSDRGGGNTIYF
>.|TRBJ1-4|TRBV30|.
TGTGCCTGGGGCACCCTCGGGGAGCTCGAACTGTTTTTT
CAWGTLGELELFF